This TCR beta chain was observed in a study of blood T cell repertoires in COVID-19. Authors' analysis steps: Amplification with reference gene primers provided the estimates of nucleated cell counts. The method was immunoSEQ multiplex PCR; TCRdb's version includes in-frame clones alone and lacks a portion of them. V and J calls and clone size are given by that table; D and trimming were obtained from the DNA. The profile covers some 33,000 clones, with approximately 85% appearing a single time and 6.6% taken by the ten largest. Germline V gene sequence: CDR1 MGHRA, CDR2 YSYEKL. Trimming left V 1 base short and J 6 bases short, with 19 bases between. CDR3 size: 17 residues.

The rearrangement joins TRBV4-1 to TRBJ2-1, with TRBD2 as a possible D gene (6 bases). Sequenced sample: peripheral blood. This receptor was identified in a man between 60 and 75 years old with active COVID-19. The CDR3 loop reads CASSQVQVRDRSNEQFF. The CDR3 nucleotides read TGCGCCAGCAGCCAAGTTCAGGTGCGGGATAGGTCCAATGAGCAGTTCTTC.